The source of this TCR beta chain is a study of cytomegalovirus exposure and HLA in healthy donors. Study summary: Earlier findings included nearly 120 million unique TCR beta sequences obtained from about 180 million T cells.

Between the trimmed V and J ends, which lost 0 bases and 4 bases, there was a span of 9 bases. Germline V gene sequence: CDR1 MNHEY, CDR2 SVGAGI. The CDR3 loop spans 14 amino acids. General study findings and limits: A missense DCLRE1C variant was associated with V- and J-gene trimming of TCR beta chains in a later analysis, and an independent cohort replicated the association.

PCR employed 60 Vbeta and 13 Jbeta primers. Authors' processing steps: An analysis performed later counted roughly 80 million unique TCR beta chains (roughly 9.9 million of them shared). Profiling relied on immunoSEQ multiplex PCR, and the TCRdb table lists in-frame clones only, not all of them. Clone size and V and J calls were adopted from that table, with D and trimming inferred from the DNA. The sample shows about 140,000 clones, roughly three quarters of them seen only once. About this clone itself: Its antigen is unidentified. At the DNA level, this CDR3 is encoded by other sequences in the same sample as well.

When sampled, the donors appeared nominally healthy, though they likely had unrecorded immune exposures. The sequence was collected from a man aged 60 to 69 in good health and CMV-seronegative. The sequenced sample consisted of PBMCs. This rearrangement joins TRBV6-5 to TRBJ1-2, with D tentatively TRBD1 (6 bases). The CDR3 loop reads CASSYSGGGYGYTF. The CDR3 DNA follows: TGTGCCAGCAGTTACTCAGGGGGGGGCTATGGCTACACCTTC.